This entry lists 8 T cell receptor beta chains sequenced from one sample in a study of CD8 T cells in Susac syndrome. When the RNA was reverse transcribed, random hexamers were used with an input of roughly 0.45 to 1 ug. One entry per CDR3 protein results from TCRdb running MiXCR on the immunoSEQ multiplex PCR reads. In the table there are 110,000 or so distinct CDR3 sequences, roughly 95% of which are singletons. What was sequenced was CD4+ T cells from PBMCs. These receptors were taken from a human donor in good health.

The genes are TRBV7-9 and TRBJ2-1; D is unclear. This CDR3 spans 15 amino acids. The V end was cut by 2 bases, the J end by 8 bases, with 16 bases between. The germline V gene has CDR1 SEHNR and CDR2 FQNEAQ (reference sequence). CDR3 DNA: TGTGCCAGCAGCTTAAGGAGAGTTGGATTGGATGAGCAGTTCTTC. It is translated as CASSLRRVGLDEQFF.

The chain uses TRBV7-2 and TRBJ1-5; TRBD1 might be the D (5 bases). CDR3 length: 13 residues. Deletions cut 5 bases from V and 5 bases from J, with 10 bases between. CDR1 is SGHTA and CDR2 is FQGNSA in the germline V gene. CDR3 nucleotides: TGTGCCAGCAGCCCGCAGGGTTATCAGCCCCAGCATTTT. It translates to CASSPQGYQPQHF.

This clonotype was counted once. The genes are TRBV19 and TRBJ1-6; D gene unclear. V was clipped by 3 bases and J by 4 bases, with 13 bases between them. CDR3 length: 16 residues. Germline-derived CDR1 and CDR2 are LNHDA and SQIVND (reference sequence). The CDR3 region has the DNA TGTGCCAGTAGTATGTTGGGGAGGCTTTATAATTCACCCCTCCACTTT. This codes for CASSMLGRLYNSPLHF.

The chain links TRBV7-9 to TRBJ1-1, with D tentatively TRBD1 (5 bases). Germline V gene sequence: CDR1 SEHNR, CDR2 FQNEAQ (reference sequence). V shed 6 bases and J shed 3 bases, with 23 bases lying between them. CDR3 length: 17 residues. Here the CDR3 reads CASRPLGLVRADTEAFF. As DNA, the CDR3 is TGTGCCAGCAGACCCTTGGGTTTGGTCAGGGCCGACACTGAAGCTTTCTTT.

Written as DNA, the CDR3 is TGTGCCAGCAGATTTATTTCGGGGACCACAGATACGCAGTATTTT. This encodes CASRFISGTTDTQYF. The gene calls are TRBV12-3 or TRBV12-4 and TRBJ2-3; D may match TRBD1 or TRBD2 (5 bases each). The length of the CDR3 is 15 residues. The germline V and J ends were trimmed by 6 bases and 2 bases, with 15 bases remaining between them.

The rearrangement joins TRBV5-1 to TRBJ2-5; 8 bases are shared with TRBD2. The CDR3 consists of 15 residues. V gave up 4 bases and J gave up 2 bases; unmatched junction bases: 7. The germline V gene encodes CDR1 SGHRS and CDR2 YFSETQ. The DNA of the CDR3 is TGCGCCAGCAGCCCGGGACTAGTTTATCAAGAGACCCAGTACTTC. Encoded protein: CASSPGLVYQETQYF. The variable domain in full, completed from reference TRBV5-1 and TRBJ2-5, reads KAGVTQTPRYLIKTRGQQVTLSCSPISGHRSVSWYQQTPGQGLQFLFEYFSETQRNKGNFPGRFSGRQFSNSRSEMNVSTLELGDSALYLCASSPGLVYQETQYFGPGTRLLVL.

This clonotype was seen a single time. The chain uses TRBV24-1 and TRBJ2-4; possibly TRBD2 for D (6 bases). The germline V and J ends were trimmed by 2 bases and 4 bases, with 20 bases remaining between them. CDR3 size: 18 residues. CDR1 KGHDR and CDR2 SFDVKD come from the germline V gene. The CDR3 region has the DNA TGTGCCACCAGTGATTCCCCTAGGGCGGGGACCCTAAAAAACATTCAGTACTTC. Translation gives CATSDSPRAGTLKNIQYF.

This chain connects TRBV3-1 to TRBJ2-5, with 9 positions matching TRBD2. The germline V gene encodes CDR1 LGHDT and CDR2 YNNKEL (reference sequence). Trimming at V came to 0 bases and at J to 5 bases, leaving 10 bases not matched to a gene. The length of the CDR3 is 17 residues. The CDR3 protein is CASSQERSGGSRETQYF. CDR3 DNA: TGTGCCAGCAGCCAAGAGAGGAGCGGGGGGTCCCGGGAGACCCAGTACTTC.